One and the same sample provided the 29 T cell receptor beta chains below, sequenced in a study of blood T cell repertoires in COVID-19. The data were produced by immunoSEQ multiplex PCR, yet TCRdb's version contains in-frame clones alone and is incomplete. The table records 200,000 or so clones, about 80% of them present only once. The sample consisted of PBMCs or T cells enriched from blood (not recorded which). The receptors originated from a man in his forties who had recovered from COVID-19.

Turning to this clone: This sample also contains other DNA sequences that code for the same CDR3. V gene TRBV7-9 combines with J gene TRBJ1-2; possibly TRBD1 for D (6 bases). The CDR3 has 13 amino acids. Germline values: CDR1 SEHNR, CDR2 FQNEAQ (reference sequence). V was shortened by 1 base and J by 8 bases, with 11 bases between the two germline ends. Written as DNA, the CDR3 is TGTGCCAGCAGCTTAGGCCAGGGGAACGGCTACACCTTC. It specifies CASSLGQGNGYTF.

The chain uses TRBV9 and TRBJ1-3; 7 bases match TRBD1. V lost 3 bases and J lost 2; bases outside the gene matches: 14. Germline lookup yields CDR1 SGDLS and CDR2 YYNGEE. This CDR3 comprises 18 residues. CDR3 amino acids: CASSDRRRRQGPGNTIYF. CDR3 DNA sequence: TGTGCCAGCAGCGACCGCCGGCGGAGACAGGGACCTGGAAACACCATATATTTT.

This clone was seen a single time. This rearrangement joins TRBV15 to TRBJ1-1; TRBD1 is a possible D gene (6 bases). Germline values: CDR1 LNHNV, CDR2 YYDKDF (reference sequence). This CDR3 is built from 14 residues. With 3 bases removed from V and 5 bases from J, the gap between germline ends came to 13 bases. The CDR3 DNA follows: TGTGCCACCAGCAGCCAGGGGAGTCCGACTGAAGCTTTCTTT. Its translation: CATSSQGSPTEAFF.

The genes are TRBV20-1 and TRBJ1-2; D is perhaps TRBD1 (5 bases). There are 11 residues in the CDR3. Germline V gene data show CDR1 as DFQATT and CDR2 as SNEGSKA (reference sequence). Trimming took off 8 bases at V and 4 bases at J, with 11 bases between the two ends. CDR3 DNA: TGCAGTTCGTCGGGGGGCTATGGCTACACCTTC. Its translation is CSSSGGYGYTF.

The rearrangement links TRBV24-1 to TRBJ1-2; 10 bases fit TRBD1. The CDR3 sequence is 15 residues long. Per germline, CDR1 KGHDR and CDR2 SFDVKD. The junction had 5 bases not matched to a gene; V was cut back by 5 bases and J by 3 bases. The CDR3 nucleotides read TGTGCCACCAGTGGGGGGGACAGGGGAGACTATGGCTACACCTTC. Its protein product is CATSGGDRGDYGYTF.

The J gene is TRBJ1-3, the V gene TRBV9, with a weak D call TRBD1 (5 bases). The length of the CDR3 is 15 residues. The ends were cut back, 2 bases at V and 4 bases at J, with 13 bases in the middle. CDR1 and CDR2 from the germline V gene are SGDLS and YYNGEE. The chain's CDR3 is CASSVSSGPGNTIYF. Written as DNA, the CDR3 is TGTGCCAGCAGCGTTTCCTCAGGGCCGGGAAACACCATATATTTT. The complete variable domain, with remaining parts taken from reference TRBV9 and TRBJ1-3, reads DSGVTQTPKHLITATGQRVTLRCSPRSGDLSVYWYQQSLDQGLQFLIQYYNGEERAKGNILERFSAQQFPDLHSELNLSSLELGDSALYFCASSVSSGPGNTIYFGEGSWLTVV.

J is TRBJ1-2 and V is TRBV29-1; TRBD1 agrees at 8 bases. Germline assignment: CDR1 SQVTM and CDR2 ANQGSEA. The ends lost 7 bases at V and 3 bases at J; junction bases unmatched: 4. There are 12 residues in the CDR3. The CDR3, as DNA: TGCAGCGGAAAGGGACAGGACTATGGCTACACCTTC. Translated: CSGKGQDYGYTF.

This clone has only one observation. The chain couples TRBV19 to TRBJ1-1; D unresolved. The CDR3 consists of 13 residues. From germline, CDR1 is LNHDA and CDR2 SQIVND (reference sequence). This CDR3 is CASHGNVNTEAFF. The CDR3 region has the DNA TGTGCGAGCCACGGGAATGTGAACACTGAAGCTTTCTTT.

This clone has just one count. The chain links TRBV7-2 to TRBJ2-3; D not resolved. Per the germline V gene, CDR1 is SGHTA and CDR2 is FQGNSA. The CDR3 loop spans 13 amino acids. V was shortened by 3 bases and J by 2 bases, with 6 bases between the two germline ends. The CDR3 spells CASSLGPTDTQYF. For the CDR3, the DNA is TGTGCCAGCAGCTTGGGCCCCACAGATACGCAGTATTTT. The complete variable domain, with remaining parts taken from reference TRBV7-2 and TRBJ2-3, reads GAGVSQSPSNKVTEKGKDVELRCDPISGHTALYWYRQSLGQGLEFLIYFQGNSAPDKSGLPSDRFSAERTGGSVSTLTIQRTQQEDSAVYLCASSLGPTDTQYFGPGTRLTVL.

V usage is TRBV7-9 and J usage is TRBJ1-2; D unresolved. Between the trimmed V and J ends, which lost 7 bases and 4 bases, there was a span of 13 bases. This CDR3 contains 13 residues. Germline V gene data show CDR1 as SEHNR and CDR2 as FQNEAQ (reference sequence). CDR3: CASNHGRGYGYTF. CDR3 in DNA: TGTGCCAGCAACCACGGCAGAGGCTATGGCTACACCTTC.

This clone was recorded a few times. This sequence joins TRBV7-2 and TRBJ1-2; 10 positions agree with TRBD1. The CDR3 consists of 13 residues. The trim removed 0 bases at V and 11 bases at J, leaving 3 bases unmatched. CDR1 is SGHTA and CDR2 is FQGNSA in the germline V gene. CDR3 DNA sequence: TGTGCCAGCAGCTTAGCGCGGGACAGGGGTTACACCTTC. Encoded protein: CASSLARDRGYTF.

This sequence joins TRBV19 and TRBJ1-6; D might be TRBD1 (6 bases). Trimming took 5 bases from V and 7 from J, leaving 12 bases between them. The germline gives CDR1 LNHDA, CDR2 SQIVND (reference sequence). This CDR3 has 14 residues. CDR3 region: CASSPQGLNSPLHF. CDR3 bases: TGTGCCAGTAGTCCTCAGGGGCTGAATTCACCCCTCCACTTT.

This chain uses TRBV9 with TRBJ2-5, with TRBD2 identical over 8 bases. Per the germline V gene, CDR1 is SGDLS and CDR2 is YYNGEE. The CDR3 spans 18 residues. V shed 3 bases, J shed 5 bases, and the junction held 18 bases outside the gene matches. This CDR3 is CASSAPKILGGAQETQYF. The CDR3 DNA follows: TGTGCCAGCAGCGCTCCCAAAATTCTCGGGGGGGCCCAGGAGACCCAGTACTTC.

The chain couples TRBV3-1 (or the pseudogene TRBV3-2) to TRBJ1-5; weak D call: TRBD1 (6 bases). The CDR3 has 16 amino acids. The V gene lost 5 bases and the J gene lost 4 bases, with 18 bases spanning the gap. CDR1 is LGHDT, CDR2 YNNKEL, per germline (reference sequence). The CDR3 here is CASSFSSRGRNQPQHF. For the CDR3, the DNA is TGTGCCAGCAGCTTTAGCAGCAGGGGCCGTAATCAGCCCCAGCATTTT.

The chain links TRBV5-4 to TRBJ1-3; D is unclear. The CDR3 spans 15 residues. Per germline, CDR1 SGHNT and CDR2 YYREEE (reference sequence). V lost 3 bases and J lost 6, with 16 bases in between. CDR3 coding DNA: TGTGCCAGCAGCTCGCCCCCAGGAACCCAAAACACCATATATTTT. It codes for CASSSPPGTQNTIYF.

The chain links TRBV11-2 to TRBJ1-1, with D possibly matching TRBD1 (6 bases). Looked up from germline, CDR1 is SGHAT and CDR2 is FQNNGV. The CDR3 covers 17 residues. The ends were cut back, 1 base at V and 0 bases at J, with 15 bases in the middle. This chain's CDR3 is CASSLVSQGPVNTEAFF. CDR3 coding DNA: TGTGCCAGCAGCTTAGTTAGCCAGGGGCCCGTGAACACTGAAGCTTTCTTT.

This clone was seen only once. CDR3 residues: CASSPIPTGELFF. The CDR3 DNA sequence: TGTGCCAGCAGCCCAATCCCCACCGGGGAGCTGTTTTTT. The rearrangement uses TRBV7-9 and TRBJ2-2; D unclear. The germline gives CDR1 SEHNR, CDR2 FQNEAQ (reference sequence). CDR3 length: 13 residues. V gave up 5 bases and J gave up 4 bases, with 8 bases separating them. Together with reference TRBV7-9 and TRBJ2-2, the CDR3 gives the full variable domain: DTGVSQNPRHKITKRGQNVTFRCDPISEHNRLYWYRQTLGQGPEFLTYFQNEAQLEKSRLLSDRFSAERPKGSFSTLEIQRTEQGDSAMYLCASSPIPTGELFFGEGSRLTVL.

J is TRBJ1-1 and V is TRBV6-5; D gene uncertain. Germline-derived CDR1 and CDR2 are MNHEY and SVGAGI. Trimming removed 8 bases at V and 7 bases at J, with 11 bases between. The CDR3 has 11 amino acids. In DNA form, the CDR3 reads TGTGCCAGCCGACTAGGGTTTGAAGCTTTCTTT. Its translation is CASRLGFEAFF.

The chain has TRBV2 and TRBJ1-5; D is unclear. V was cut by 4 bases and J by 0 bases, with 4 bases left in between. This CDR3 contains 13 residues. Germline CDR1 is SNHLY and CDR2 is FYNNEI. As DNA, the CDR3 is TGTGCCAGCAGTGTGTATAGCAATCAGCCCCAGCATTTT. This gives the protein CASSVYSNQPQHF. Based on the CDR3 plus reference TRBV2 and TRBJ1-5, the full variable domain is EPEVTQTPSHQVTQMGQEVILRCVPISNHLYFYWYRQILGQKVEFLVSFYNNEISEKSEIFDDQFSVERPDGSNFTLKIRSTKLEDSAMYFCASSVYSNQPQHFGDGTRLSIL.

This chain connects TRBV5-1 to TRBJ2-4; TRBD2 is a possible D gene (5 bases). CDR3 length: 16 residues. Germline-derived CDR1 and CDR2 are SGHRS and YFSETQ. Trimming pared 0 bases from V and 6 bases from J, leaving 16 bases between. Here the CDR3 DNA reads TGCGCCAGCAGCTTGGCGGGCAGGACTTACGGAAACATTCAGTACTTC. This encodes CASSLAGRTYGNIQYF.

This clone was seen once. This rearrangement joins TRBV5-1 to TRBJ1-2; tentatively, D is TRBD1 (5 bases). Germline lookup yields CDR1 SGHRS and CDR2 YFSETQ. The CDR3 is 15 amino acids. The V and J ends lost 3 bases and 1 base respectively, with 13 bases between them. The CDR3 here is CASSYDRPDNYGYTF. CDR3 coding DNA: TGCGCCAGCAGCTATGACAGACCCGATAACTATGGCTACACCTTC. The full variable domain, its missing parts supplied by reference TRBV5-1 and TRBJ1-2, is KAGVTQTPRYLIKTRGQQVTLSCSPISGHRSVSWYQQTPGQGLQFLFEYFSETQRNKGNFPGRFSGRQFSNSRSEMNVSTLELGDSALYLCASSYDRPDNYGYTFGSGTRLTVV.

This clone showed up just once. Here the CDR3 reads CASSKTGDFNHGYTF. In DNA, the CDR3 is TGTGCCAGCAGTAAAACCGGGGACTTCAACCATGGCTACACCTTC. The V and J genes are TRBV2 and TRBJ1-2; possible D gene TRBD1, 5 bases. Germline-derived CDR1 and CDR2 are SNHLY and FYNNEI. V was cut by 5 bases and J by 6 bases, with 19 bases left in between. The length of the CDR3 is 15 residues.

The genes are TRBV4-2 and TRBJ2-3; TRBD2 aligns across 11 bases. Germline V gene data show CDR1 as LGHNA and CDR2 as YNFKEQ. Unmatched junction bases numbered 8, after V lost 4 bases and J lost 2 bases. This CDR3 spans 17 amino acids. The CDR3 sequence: CASSLGIAGGPTDTQYF. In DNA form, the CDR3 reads TGTGCCAGCAGCCTAGGAATAGCGGGGGGGCCCACAGATACGCAGTATTTT.

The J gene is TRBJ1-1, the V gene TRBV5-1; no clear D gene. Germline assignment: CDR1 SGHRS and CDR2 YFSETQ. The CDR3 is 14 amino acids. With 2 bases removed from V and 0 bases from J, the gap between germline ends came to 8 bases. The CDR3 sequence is CASSFTAMNTEAFF. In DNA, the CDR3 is TGCGCCAGCAGCTTCACAGCCATGAACACTGAAGCTTTCTTT.

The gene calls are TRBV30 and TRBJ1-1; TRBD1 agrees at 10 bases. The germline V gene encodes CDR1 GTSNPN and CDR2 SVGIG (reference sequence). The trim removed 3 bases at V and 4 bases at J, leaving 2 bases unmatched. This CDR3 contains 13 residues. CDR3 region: CAWSRDRGTEAFF. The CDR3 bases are TGTGCCTGGAGCCGGGACAGGGGCACTGAAGCTTTCTTT.

The CDR3 loop is CASSWRQSTEAFF. As DNA, the CDR3 is TGTGCCAGCAGTTGGCGACAATCCACTGAAGCTTTCTTT. The rearrangement joins TRBV12-3 or TRBV12-4 to TRBJ1-1; D is unclear. CDR3 length: 13 amino acids. Trimming pared 4 bases from V and 4 bases from J, leaving 10 bases between.

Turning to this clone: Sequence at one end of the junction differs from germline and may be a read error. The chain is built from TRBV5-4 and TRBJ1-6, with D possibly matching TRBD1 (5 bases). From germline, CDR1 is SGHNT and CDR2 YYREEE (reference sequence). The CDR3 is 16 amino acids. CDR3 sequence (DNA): TGTGCCAGCAGCCCAGGAAAGGTACGGGGGGATTCGCCCCTCCACTTT. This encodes CASSPGKVRGDSPLHF.

The CDR3 reads CASSPYWRGITGELFF. CDR3 sequence (DNA): TGTGCCAGCAGCCCCTATTGGCGGGGGATAACCGGGGAGCTGTTTTTT. The chain uses TRBV27 and TRBJ2-2, with 7 bases aligning to TRBD2. Trimming took 6 bases from V and 5 from J; bases not matched to a gene: 12. Germline V gene data show CDR1 as MNHEY and CDR2 as SMNVEV (reference sequence). This CDR3 spans 16 amino acids.

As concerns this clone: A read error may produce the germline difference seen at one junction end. The chain's CDR3 is CASSDPPYYSGGQAFF. In DNA form, the CDR3 reads TGTGCCAGTAGTGACCCTCCCTACTATTCGGGGGGCCAAGCTTTCTTT. This chain links TRBV6-4 with TRBJ1-1; D is possibly TRBD1 (6 bases). There are 16 residues in the CDR3. Germline V gene data show CDR1 as MRHNA and CDR2 as SNTAGT.